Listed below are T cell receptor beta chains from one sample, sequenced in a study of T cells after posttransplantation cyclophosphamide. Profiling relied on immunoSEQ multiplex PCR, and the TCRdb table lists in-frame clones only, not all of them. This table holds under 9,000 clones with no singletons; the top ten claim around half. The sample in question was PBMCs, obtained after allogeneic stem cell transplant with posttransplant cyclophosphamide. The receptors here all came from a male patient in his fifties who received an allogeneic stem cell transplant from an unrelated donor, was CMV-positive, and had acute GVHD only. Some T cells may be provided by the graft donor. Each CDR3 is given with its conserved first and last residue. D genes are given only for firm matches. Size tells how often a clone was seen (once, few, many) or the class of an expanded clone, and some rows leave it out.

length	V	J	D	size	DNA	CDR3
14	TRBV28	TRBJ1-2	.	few	TGTGCCAGCAGTTTCGGTGGACAGCACTATGGCTACACCTTC	CASSFGGQHYGYTF
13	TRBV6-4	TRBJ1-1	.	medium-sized	TGTGCCAGCGCCACGGAGCTGAACACTGAAGCTTTCTTT	CASATELNTEAFF
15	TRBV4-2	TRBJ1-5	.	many	TGTGCCAGCAGCCAAGACAGGTATAGCAATCAGCCCCAGCATTTT	CASSQDRYSNQPQHF
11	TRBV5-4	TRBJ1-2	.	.	TGTGCCAGCAGCTTGGGCTGGTCGCGGACCTTC	CASSLGWSRTF
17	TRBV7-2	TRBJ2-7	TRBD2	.	TGTGCCAGCAGCTTAGCGGGACTAGCGGGAGATCCTTACGAGCAGTACTTC	CASSLAGLAGDPYEQYF
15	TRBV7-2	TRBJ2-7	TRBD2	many	TGTGCCAGCAGCTTAATAGCGGGACTAAACGACGAGCAGTACTTC	CASSLIAGLNDEQYF
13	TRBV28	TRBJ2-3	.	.	TGTGCCAGCAATAACGGGATACATTATACGCAGTATTTT	CASNNGIHYTQYF
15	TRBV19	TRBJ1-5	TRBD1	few	TGTGCCAGTAGTATAACCGGGACAGAGGATCAGCCCCAGCATTTT	CASSITGTEDQPQHF
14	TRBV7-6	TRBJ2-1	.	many	TGTGCCAGCAGCTCAACAGGGGGGGGAGATGAGCAGTTCTTC	CASSSTGGGDEQFF
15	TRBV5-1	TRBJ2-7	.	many	TGCGCCAGCAGCTTGAATACAGGGCCAACCTACGAGCAGTACTTC	CASSLNTGPTYEQYF
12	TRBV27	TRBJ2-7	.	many	TGTGCCAGCAGTTTACCTGGGGGCCTACTCTACTTC	CASSLPGGLLYF
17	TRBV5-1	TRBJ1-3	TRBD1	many	TGCGCCAGCAGCCGTATTCCTTCAGGGGGCACTGGAAACACCATATATTTT	CASSRIPSGGTGNTIYF
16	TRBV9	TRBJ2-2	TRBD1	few	TGTGCCAGCAGCGTAGCTGGTAGACAGGGAACCGGGGAGCTGTTTTTT	CASSVAGRQGTGELFF
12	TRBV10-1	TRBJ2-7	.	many	TGCGCCAGCAGTGACGGAGCGGCCGAGCAGTACTTC	CASSDGAAEQYF
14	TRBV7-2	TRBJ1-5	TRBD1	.	TGTGCCAGCAGCTTGGGGACAGTCAATCAGCCCCAGCATTTT	CASSLGTVNQPQHF
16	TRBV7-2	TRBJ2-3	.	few	TGTGCCAGCAGCTTCTCAGGAGGGTTGATGGCAGATACGCAGTATTTT	CASSFSGGLMADTQYF
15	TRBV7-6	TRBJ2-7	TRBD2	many	TGTGCCAGCAGCTGGGGGGAGGGACGATCCTACGAGCAGTACTTC	CASSWGEGRSYEQYF